These T cell receptor beta chains were read from a single sample in a study of blood T cells in healthy people across ages. TCRdb reanalysed the 5' RACE reads using MiXCR and keeps one entry per CDR3 protein. Of more than 900,000 distinct CDR3 sequences detected, approximately 26% appear once; the ten largest clones hold around 0.75%. These records were also assigned to another study, of T cells of mothers and their children.

The sample comprised blood. These receptors were taken from a girl aged 2 to 10 in good health. Each CDR3 is given with its conserved first and last residue. The D gene is left open where the match is weak. Size values are once, few and many counts, or a class for expanded clones, and some rows have none.

TRBJ2-5	few	TRBD2	TRBV11-2	TGTGCCAGCAGCTTAGGAGTAGGCCTTTCTAGCGGGAGTAAGTCCTTC	CASSLGVGLSSGSKSF
TRBJ2-7	few	TRBD1	TRBV6-1	TGTGCCAGCAGCGAGGACAGGGAGACCTACGAGCAGTACTTC	CASSEDRETYEQYF
TRBJ2-5	few	-	TRBV5-4	TGTGCCATCCTGGAGGAGACCCAGTACTTC	CAILEETQYF
TRBJ1-1	-	TRBD1	TRBV24-1	TGTGCCACCAGTGAGTCGACAGGGGACCCCACTGAAGCTTTCTTT	CATSESTGDPTEAFF
TRBJ1-2	-	-	TRBV5-5	TGTGCCAGCAGCTTCGGACCTGCGGACTATGGCTACACCTTC	CASSFGPADYGYTF
TRBJ1-6	-	-	TRBV7-8	TGTGCCAGCAGCTTAGGGTCGACAAATAATTCACCCCTCCACTTT	CASSLGSTNNSPLHF
TRBJ2-1	few	TRBD1	TRBV7-9	TGTGCCAGCAGCTTAGTTCCAGGGGGCAGTAACAATGAGCAGTTCTTC	CASSLVPGGSNNEQFF
TRBJ2-6	few	-	TRBV12-3/TRBV12-4	TGTGCCAGCAGTTCCCTCAGTGGGGCTGGGGCCAACGTCCTGACTTTC	CASSSLSGAGANVLTF
TRBJ2-3	few	TRBD2	TRBV7-2	TGTGCCAGCAGCTTAGTACGCGGAAGCGGGGGGGCCGGGGATACGCAGTATTTT	CASSLVRGSGGAGDTQYF
TRBJ1-2	few	-	TRBV12-3/TRBV12-4	TGTGCCAGCAGTCACATCTCCGACCCTTTATACACCTTC	CASSHISDPLYTF
TRBJ1-1	few	-	TRBV5-1	TGCGCCAGCAGCTGGGGAATCAGGGTGAACACTGAAGCTTTCTTT	CASSWGIRVNTEAFF
TRBJ1-5	few	-	TRBV6-1	TGTGCCAGCAGTGAAGGTAGGGTAGGGCTACAGCCCCAGCATTTT	CASSEGRVGLQPQHF
TRBJ2-5	-	TRBD2	TRBV7-2	TGTGCCAGCAGCTGGGGCGGGGGGCAAGAGACCCAGTACTTC	CASSWGGGQETQYF
TRBJ2-1	once	-	TRBV4-1	TGCGCCAGCAGCCAACCTCTAGTAGGTACCACCTACAATGAGCAGTTCTTC	CASSQPLVGTTYNEQFF
TRBJ1-1	-	-	TRBV28	TGTGCCAGCCCTAAAAGCTCAGGGAGTAGTGAAGCTTTCTTT	CASPKSSGSSEAFF
TRBJ1-1	-	-	TRBV12-3/TRBV12-4	TGTGCCAGCACGGAGGAGGCGAACACTGAAGCTTTCTTT	CASTEEANTEAFF
TRBJ2-1	-	-	TRBV5-4	TGTGCCAGCAGCTTCTCTCGTTGGGGGACTTACAATGAGCAGTTCTTC	CASSFSRWGTYNEQFF
TRBJ2-5	few	TRBD2	TRBV15	TGTGCCACCAGCAGACGGGGGACTAGCGGGGGAACCAAAGAGACCCAGTACTTC	CATSRRGTSGGTKETQYF
TRBJ1-1	few	-	TRBV10-1	TGCGCCAGCAGTGAGTCTAGGGGAGGTGGCACTGAAGCTTTCTTT	CASSESRGGGTEAFF
TRBJ2-5	few	TRBD2	TRBV6-5	TGTGCCAGCAGTTACTCTCTAGCGGGAGGGCGGATGGAGACCCAGTACTTC	CASSYSLAGGRMETQYF
TRBJ2-7	-	-	TRBV6-5	TGTGCCAGCAGGGGAGGGGGGAAATCCTACGAGCAGTACTTC	CASRGGGKSYEQYF
TRBJ2-1	few	-	TRBV6-6	TGTGCCGGCACCTCAAATAGGTACAATGAGCAGTTCTTC	CAGTSNRYNEQFF
TRBJ1-5	-	-	TRBV27	TGTGCCAGCAGTCCAACGTACGCTGCCAGCAATCAGCCCCAGCATTTT	CASSPTYAASNQPQHF
TRBJ2-1	-	TRBD2	TRBV27	TGTGCCAGCAGTTTAACCCGGACTAGCGGGAGACGGGATGAGCAGTTCTTC	CASSLTRTSGRRDEQFF
TRBJ2-5	few	-	TRBV6-1	TGTGCCAGCAAGGAGGGCCAGTACTTC	CASKEGQYF
TRBJ2-5	few	-	TRBV10-2	TGCGCCAGCAGAAGGGACGGGACCCAGTACTTC	CASRRDGTQYF
TRBJ2-7	few	-	TRBV13	TGTGCCAGCAGCTTAGAAGGGGAATCCTACGAGCAGTACTTC	CASSLEGESYEQYF
TRBJ2-1	-	TRBD1	TRBV12-5	TGTGCTAGTGCCCATCCGACAGGGAATGAGCAGTTCTTC	CASAHPTGNEQFF
TRBJ1-2	many	-	TRBV4-3	TGCGCCAGCAGCCAAGATGTTGAGGAGGACGGCTACACCTTC	CASSQDVEEDGYTF
TRBJ2-7	-	TRBD2	TRBV7-3	TGTGCCAGCAGCATCGCCGGGACTAGCGAGGCCTACGAGCAGTACTTC	CASSIAGTSEAYEQYF
TRBJ2-7	-	-	TRBV25-1	TGTGCCAGCAGGAGCGGTTGGGGGCAGTACTTC	CASRSGWGQYF
TRBJ1-2	few	-	TRBV20-1	TGCAGTGCTAGAGTTTTGGGGGCCGGCTATGGCTACACCTTC	CSARVLGAGYGYTF
TRBJ2-5	many	-	TRBV3-1	TGCGCCAGCAGCCAAGATCCGGGGTCGGAGACCCAGTACTTC	CASSQDPGSETQYF
TRBJ1-2	few	TRBD1	TRBV7-3	TGTGCCAGCAGCTTAACCGCAGGGGGCCTCTATGGCTACACCTTC	CASSLTAGGLYGYTF
TRBJ2-5	-	-	TRBV6-9	TGTGCCAGCAGTTATTACGGGGACGATAGCCAAGAGACCCAGTACTTC	CASSYYGDDSQETQYF
TRBJ2-5	few	-	TRBV5-1	TGCGCCAGCAGCTTGTATCCAGGGTTGGACCAAGAGACCCAGTACTTC	CASSLYPGLDQETQYF
TRBJ1-5	-	-	TRBV27	TGTGCCAGCAGTAAGGAGTTTACCTATCAGCCCCAGCATTTT	CASSKEFTYQPQHF
TRBJ2-7	few	-	TRBV29-1	TGCAGCGTTGAAGAACCGGGGGACCCCTACGAGCAGTACTTC	CSVEEPGDPYEQYF
TRBJ1-1	few	-	TRBV11-3	TGTGCCAGCAGCTTCGATCCCGGGACTGAAGCTTTCTTT	CASSFDPGTEAFF
TRBJ2-1	few	-	TRBV21-1	TGTGCCAGCAGCAACTGGATGGGGGACAGGGCGTACAATGAGCAGTTCTTC	CASSNWMGDRAYNEQFF
TRBJ2-5	-	TRBD1	TRBV5-6	TGTGCCAGCAGCCCTCGGCAGGGGGCCAAAGAGACCCAGTACTTC	CASSPRQGAKETQYF
TRBJ1-1	-	-	TRBV6-2/TRBV6-3	TGTGCCAGCAGTTACGCGGGGACTGAAGCTTTCTTT	CASSYAGTEAFF
TRBJ2-7	many	-	TRBV2	TGTGCCAGCAGGCCGGGAACCTACGAGCAGTACTTC	CASRPGTYEQYF
TRBJ2-7	-	TRBD2	TRBV7-9	TGTGCCAGCAGCGCCGGGACTAGCGGGAACTACGAGCAGTACTTC	CASSAGTSGNYEQYF
TRBJ2-5	few	-	TRBV21-1	TGTGCCAGCAGCAAAGCGCTTTCAGAGGTTCAGGGTCCCTACGAGCAGCACTTC	CASSKALSEVQGPYEQHF
TRBJ2-3	-	-	TRBV27	TGTGCCAGCAGTCTCTCGGATGGTCGCACAGATACGCAGTATTTT	CASSLSDGRTDTQYF
TRBJ2-1	-	TRBD2	TRBV5-1	TGCGCCAGCAGCTGGGGACTAGCGGGAGCTGACTACAATGAGCAGTTCTTC	CASSWGLAGADYNEQFF
TRBJ1-4	-	-	TRBV25-1	TGTGCCAGCAGTCCTTTCCTTGGGGTCCACCTGGATGAAAAACTGTTTTTT	CASSPFLGVHLDEKLFF
TRBJ2-1	few	TRBD1	TRBV5-5	TGTGCCAGCAGCCAGGGACAGGGGGTCTACAATGAGCAGTTCTTC	CASSQGQGVYNEQFF
TRBJ1-3	-	-	TRBV7-9	TGTGCCAGCAGCGACACGGGGGTCCCTTCTGGAAACACCATATATTTT	CASSDTGVPSGNTIYF
TRBJ2-1	-	-	TRBV25-1	TGTGCCAGCAGTGAATCGGACTCACTTTACAATGAGCAGTTCTTC	CASSESDSLYNEQFF
TRBJ2-3	few	-	TRBV5-1	TGCGCCAGCAGCTTGGGGGTCGGGGGCGCCGACACAGATACGCAGTATTTT	CASSLGVGGADTDTQYF
TRBJ2-5	-	TRBD2	TRBV6-2/TRBV6-3	TGTGCCAGCAGGCTATGGACTAGCGGGGTAGAGACCCAGTACTTC	CASRLWTSGVETQYF
TRBJ2-1	-	-	TRBV20-1	TGCAGTGCTAGAGATCTGAGGGGTAGCTCCTACAATGAGCAGTTCTTC	CSARDLRGSSYNEQFF
TRBJ2-5	-	TRBD2	TRBV7-2	TGTGCCAGCAGCTTTTCGGGAGGGGAGACCCAGCACTTC	CASSFSGGETQHF
TRBJ2-6	few	-	TRBV5-6	TGTGCCAGCAGCCCGGCGGCAACTGGGGCCAACGTCCTGACTTTC	CASSPAATGANVLTF
TRBJ1-2	-	-	TRBV6-2/TRBV6-3	TGTGCCAGCAGGGAGGACGGCTACTATGGCTACACCTTC	CASREDGYYGYTF
TRBJ1-5	-	-	TRBV18	TGTGCCAGCTCACCGGACTCGATTAGGCCCCAGCATTTT	CASSPDSIRPQHF
TRBJ2-1	-	TRBD2	TRBV20-1	TGCAGTGCTGAATCGGGACTAGCGAACTACAATGAGCAGTTCTTC	CSAESGLANYNEQFF